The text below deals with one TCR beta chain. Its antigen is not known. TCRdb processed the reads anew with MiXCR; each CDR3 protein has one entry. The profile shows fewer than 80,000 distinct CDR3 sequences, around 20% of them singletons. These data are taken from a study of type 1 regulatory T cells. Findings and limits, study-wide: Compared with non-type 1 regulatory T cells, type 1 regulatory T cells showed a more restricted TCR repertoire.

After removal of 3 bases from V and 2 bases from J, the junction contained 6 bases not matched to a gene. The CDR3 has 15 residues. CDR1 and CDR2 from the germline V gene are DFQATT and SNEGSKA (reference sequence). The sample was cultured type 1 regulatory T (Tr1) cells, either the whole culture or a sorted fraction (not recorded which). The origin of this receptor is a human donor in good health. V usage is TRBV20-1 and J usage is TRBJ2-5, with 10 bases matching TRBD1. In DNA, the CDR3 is TGCAGTGCTAGCCGGGACAGGGGAAGGCAAGAGACCCAGTACTTC. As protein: CSASRDRGRQETQYF.